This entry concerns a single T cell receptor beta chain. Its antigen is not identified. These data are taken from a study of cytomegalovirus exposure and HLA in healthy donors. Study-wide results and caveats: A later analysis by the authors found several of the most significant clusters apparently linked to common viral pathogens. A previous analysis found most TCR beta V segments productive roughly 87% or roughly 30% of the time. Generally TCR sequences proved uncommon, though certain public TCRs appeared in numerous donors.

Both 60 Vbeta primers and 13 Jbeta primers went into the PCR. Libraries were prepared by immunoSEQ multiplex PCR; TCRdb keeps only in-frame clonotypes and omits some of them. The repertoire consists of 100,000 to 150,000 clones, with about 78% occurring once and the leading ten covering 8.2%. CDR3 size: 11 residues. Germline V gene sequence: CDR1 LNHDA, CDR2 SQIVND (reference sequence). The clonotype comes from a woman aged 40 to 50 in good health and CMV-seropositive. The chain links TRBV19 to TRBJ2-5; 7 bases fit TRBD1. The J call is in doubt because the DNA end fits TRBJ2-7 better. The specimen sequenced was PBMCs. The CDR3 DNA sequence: TGTGCCAGTGGACAGGCAGACGAGCAGTACTTC. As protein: CASGQADEQYF.